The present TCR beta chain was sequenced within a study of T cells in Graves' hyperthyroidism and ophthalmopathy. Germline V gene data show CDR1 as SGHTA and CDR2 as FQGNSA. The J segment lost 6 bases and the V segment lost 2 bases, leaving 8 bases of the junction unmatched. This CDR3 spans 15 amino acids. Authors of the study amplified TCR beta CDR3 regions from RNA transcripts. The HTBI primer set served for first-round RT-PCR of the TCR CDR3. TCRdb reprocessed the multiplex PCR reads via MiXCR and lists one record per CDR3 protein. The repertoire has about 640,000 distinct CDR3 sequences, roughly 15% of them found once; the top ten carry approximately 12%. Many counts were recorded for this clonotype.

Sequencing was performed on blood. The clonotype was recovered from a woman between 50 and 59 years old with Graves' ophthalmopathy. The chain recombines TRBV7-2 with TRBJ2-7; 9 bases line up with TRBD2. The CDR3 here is CASSLRLAEGFEQYF. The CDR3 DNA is TGTGCCAGCAGCTTAAGACTAGCGGAAGGGTTCGAGCAGTACTTC. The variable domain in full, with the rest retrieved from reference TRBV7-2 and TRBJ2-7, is GAGVSQSPSNKVTEKGKDVELRCDPISGHTALYWYRQSLGQGLEFLIYFQGNSAPDKSGLPSDRFSAERTGGSVSTLTIQRTQQEDSAVYLCASSLRLAEGFEQYFGPGTRLTVT.